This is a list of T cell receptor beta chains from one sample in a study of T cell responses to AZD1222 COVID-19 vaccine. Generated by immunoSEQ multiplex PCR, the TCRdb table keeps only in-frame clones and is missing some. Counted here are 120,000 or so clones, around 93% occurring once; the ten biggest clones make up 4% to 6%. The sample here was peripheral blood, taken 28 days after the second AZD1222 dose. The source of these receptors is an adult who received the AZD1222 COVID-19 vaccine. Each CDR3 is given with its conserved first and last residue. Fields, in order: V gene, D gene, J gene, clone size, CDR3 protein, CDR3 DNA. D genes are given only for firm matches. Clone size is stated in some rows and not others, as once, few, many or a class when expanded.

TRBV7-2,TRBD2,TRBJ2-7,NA,CASSLAGTSSYEQYF,TGTGCCAGCAGCTTAGCCGGGACTAGCTCCTACGAGCAGTACTTC
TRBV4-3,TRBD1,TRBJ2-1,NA,CASSQGSYRGTYNEQFF,TGCGCCAGCAGCCAAGGCTCATACAGGGGGACCTACAATGAGCAGTTCTTC
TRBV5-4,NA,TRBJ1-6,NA,CASSLGAGTYNSPLHF,TGTGCCAGCAGCTTGGGGGCCGGGACCTACAATTCACCCCTCCACTTT
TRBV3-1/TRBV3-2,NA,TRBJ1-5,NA,CASSPICSNQPQHF,TGTGCCAGCTCCCCTATTTGTAGCAATCAGCCCCAGCATTTT
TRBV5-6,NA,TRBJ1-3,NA,CASSYGVSGNTIYF,TGTGCCAGCAGCTACGGAGTCTCTGGAAACACCATATATTTT
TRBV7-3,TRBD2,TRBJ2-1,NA,CASSRGGRAGDEQFF,TGTGCCAGCAGCCGAGGCGGGAGGGCCGGGGATGAGCAGTTCTTC
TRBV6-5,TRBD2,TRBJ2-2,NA,CASKREISSGELFF,TGTGCCAGCAAGCGGGAGATATCTTCCGGGGAGCTGTTTTTT
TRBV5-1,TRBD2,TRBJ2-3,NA,CASSRGLAMGLAGDTQYF,TGCGCCAGCAGCCGGGGACTAGCGATGGGCTTGGCGGGAGATACGCAGTATTTT
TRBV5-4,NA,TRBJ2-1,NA,CASSLAGPGSPYNEQFF,TGTGCCAGCAGCTTGGCCGGTCCCGGGAGCCCCTACAATGAGCAGTTCTTC
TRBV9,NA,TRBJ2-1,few,CASSVYDSPYNEQFF,TGTGCCAGCAGCGTGTATGACTCTCCCTACAATGAGCAGTTCTTC
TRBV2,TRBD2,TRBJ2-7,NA,CASSRTSGSSTYEQYF,TGTGCCAGCAGCCGGACTAGCGGGAGTTCTACCTACGAGCAGTACTTC
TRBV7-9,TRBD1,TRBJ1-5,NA,CASSLEGTGGQPQHF,TGTGCCAGCAGCTTAGAAGGGACAGGGGGGCAGCCCCAGCATTTT
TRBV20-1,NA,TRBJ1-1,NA,CSASGQTNTEAFF,TGCAGTGCTAGTGGACAAACGAACACTGAAGCTTTCTTT
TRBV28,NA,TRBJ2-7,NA,CASSLNPYEQYF,TGTGCCAGCAGTTTAAATCCCTACGAGCAGTACTTC
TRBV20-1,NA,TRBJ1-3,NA,CSAKRGDTIYF,TGCAGTGCTAAACGGGGGGACACCATATATTTT
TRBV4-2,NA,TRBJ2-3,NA,CASSQDLRRRVGTDTQYF,TGTGCCAGCAGCCAAGATCTCCGGAGGAGGGTGGGCACAGATACGCAGTATTTT
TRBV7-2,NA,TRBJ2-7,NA,CASSLGGGWIYEQYF,TGTGCCAGCAGCTTAGGCGGCGGGTGGATTTACGAGCAGTACTTC
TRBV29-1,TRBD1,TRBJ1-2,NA,CSGSGTAAQGYTF,TGCAGCGGATCCGGGACAGCGGCTCAGGGCTACACCTTC
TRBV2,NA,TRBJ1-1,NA,CASRGNTEAFF,TGTGCCAGCAGAGGGAACACTGAAGCTTTCTTT
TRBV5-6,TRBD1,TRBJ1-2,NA,CASSLVRQGAQSGYTF,TGTGCCAGCAGCTTGGTACGACAGGGGGCGCAATCTGGCTACACCTTC
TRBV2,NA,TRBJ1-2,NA,CASSLDYGYTF,TGTGCCAGCAGTTTAGACTATGGCTACACCTTC
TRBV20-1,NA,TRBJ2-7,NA,CSARDPYEQYF,TGCAGTGCTAGAGATCCCTACGAGCAGTACTTC
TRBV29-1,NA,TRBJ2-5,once,CSAGGSQETQYF,TGCAGCGCCGGAGGCAGCCAAGAGACCCAGTACTTC
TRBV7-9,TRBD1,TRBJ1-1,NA,CASSLQGEATEAFF,TGTGCCAGCAGCTTACAGGGGGAGGCCACTGAAGCTTTCTTT
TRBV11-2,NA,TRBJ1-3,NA,CASSLGSVSGNTIYF,TGTGCCAGCAGCTTAGGTTCTGTCTCTGGAAACACCATATATTTT
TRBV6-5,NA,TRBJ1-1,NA,CASRPGDEAEAFF,TGTGCCAGCAGGCCAGGGGATGAGGCTGAAGCTTTCTTT
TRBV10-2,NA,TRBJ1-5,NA,CASGRQAESYQPQHF,TGCGCCAGCGGCCGACAGGCGGAGTCTTATCAGCCCCAGCATTTT
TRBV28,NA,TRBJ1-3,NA,CASRSTRDSGNTIYF,TGTGCCAGCAGATCGACCAGGGACTCTGGAAACACCATATATTTT
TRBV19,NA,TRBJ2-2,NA,CASSWISGELFF,TGTGCCAGTAGCTGGATTTCCGGGGAGCTGTTTTTT
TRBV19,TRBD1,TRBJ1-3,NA,CASMTPTGGNTIYF,TGTGCCAGTATGACTCCGACAGGGGGAAACACCATATATTTT
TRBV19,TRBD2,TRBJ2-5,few,CASGSAGGETQYF,TGTGCCAGTGGCTCAGCGGGAGGAGAGACCCAGTACTTC
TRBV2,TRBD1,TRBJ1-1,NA,CASSLRTGRTEAFF,TGTGCCAGCAGTTTGAGGACAGGGAGGACTGAAGCTTTCTTT
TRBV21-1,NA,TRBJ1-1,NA,CASSKVRTGGEAFF,TGTGCCAGCAGCAAAGTTAGGACAGGGGGAGAAGCTTTCTTT
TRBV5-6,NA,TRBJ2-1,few,CASTIGVVNEQFF,TGTGCCAGCACCATTGGGGTGGTCAATGAGCAGTTCTTC
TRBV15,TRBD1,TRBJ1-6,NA,CATSRAGDRGNLHF,TGTGCCACCAGCAGAGCGGGGGACAGGGGAAACCTCCACTTT
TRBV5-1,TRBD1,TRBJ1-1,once,CASSFGRGDTEAFF,TGCGCCAGCAGCTTTGGCAGGGGGGACACTGAAGCTTTCTTT
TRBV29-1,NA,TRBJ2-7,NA,CSVVSGGKAYEQYF,TGCAGCGTTGTAAGTGGGGGGAAAGCCTACGAGCAGTACTTC
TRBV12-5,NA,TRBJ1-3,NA,CASGGLSGNTIYF,TGTGCTAGTGGTGGGCTCTCTGGAAACACCATATATTTT
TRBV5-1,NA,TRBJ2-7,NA,CASSLAISEEQYF,TGCGCCAGCAGCTTGGCTATCTCGGAGGAGCAGTACTTC
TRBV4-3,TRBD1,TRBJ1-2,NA,CASSQDTGDSYGYTF,TGCGCCAGCAGCCAAGATACAGGGGACAGCTATGGCTACACCTTC
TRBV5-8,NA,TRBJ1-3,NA,CASSLYRRPGNTIYF,TGTGCCAGCAGCTTGTATCGGAGACCTGGAAACACCATATATTTT
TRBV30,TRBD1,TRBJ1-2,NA,CAWRTPGQGYGYTF,TGTGCCTGGAGGACCCCGGGACAGGGGTATGGCTACACCTTC
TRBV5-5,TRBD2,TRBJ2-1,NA,CASSLGLAAYNEQFF,TGTGCCAGCAGCTTGGGGCTAGCGGCCTACAATGAGCAGTTCTTC